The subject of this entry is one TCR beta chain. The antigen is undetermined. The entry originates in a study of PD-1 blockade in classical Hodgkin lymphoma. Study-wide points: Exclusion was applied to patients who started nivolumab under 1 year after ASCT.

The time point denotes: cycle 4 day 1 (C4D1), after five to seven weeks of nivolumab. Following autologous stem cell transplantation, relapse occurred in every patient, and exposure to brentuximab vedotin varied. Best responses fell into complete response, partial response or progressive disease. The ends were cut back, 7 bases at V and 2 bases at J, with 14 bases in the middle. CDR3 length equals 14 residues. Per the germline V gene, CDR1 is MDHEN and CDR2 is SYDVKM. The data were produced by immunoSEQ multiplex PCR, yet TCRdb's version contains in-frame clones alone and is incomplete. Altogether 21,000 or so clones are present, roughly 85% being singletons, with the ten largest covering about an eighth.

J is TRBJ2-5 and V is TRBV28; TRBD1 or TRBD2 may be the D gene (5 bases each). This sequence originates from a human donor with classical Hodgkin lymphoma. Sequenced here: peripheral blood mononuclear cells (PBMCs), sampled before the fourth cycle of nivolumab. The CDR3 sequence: CASTLGDPQETQYF. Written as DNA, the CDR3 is TGTGCCAGCACTTTGGGGGATCCACAAGAGACCCAGTACTTC.